Below, one TCR beta chain is given with its context. Its cognate antigen is unknown. The record originates from a study of T cell responses to AZD1222 COVID-19 vaccine. Whole-study context: Second doses that came at about 4 or about 12 weeks were put together. General study results and limits: Nearly half of unique spike-specific TCRs reportedly avoided B.1.351 and B.1.1.7 mutated regions. Among those given AZD1222, only five or six were seropositive at baseline. Spike was spanned by vaccine-associated CD4 TCRs, which were dominant at 160-218 and 743-854.

Clones were read by immunoSEQ multiplex PCR, and TCRdb kept only the in-frame ones, dropping some. Of fewer than 50,000 clones in the sample, around three quarters were seen once. Per germline, CDR1 MNHEY and CDR2 SMNVEV (reference sequence). V was clipped by 3 bases and J by 4 bases; unmatched bases: 4. This CDR3 has 15 residues. This TCR was recovered from an adult in good health. The J gene is TRBJ2-2, the V gene TRBV27; TRBD1 aligns across 8 bases. Sequencing used peripheral blood, obtained on day 0 of AZD1222 vaccination. The CDR3 coding sequence is TGTGCCAGCAGTTTCCAGACAGGGGTCACCGGGGAGCTGTTTTTT. Protein: CASSFQTGVTGELFF.